The present TCR beta chain was sequenced within a study of T cell clonotyping in hematopoietic cell transplantation. Trimming took off 4 bases at V and 1 base at J, with 13 bases between the two ends. The CDR3 extends over 15 amino acids. Germline-derived CDR1 and CDR2 are SGHRS and YFSETQ. The protocol was immunoSEQ multiplex PCR, while the TCRdb copy is restricted to in-frame clones and leaves out a portion. The sample has approximately 9,300 clones; roughly four fifths are singletons. This chain joins TRBV5-1 and TRBJ2-3, with D perhaps TRBD1 or TRBD2 (5 bases each). The receptor was derived from a male patient aged 55 to 69 who had an allogeneic stem cell transplant from an unrelated donor, so the T cells may come from the graft donor. Some clones in this sample may be carry-over from other donors' samples. This specimen was PBMCs, taken at the time of graft-versus-host disease after allogeneic stem cell transplant. Here the CDR3 DNA reads TGCGCCAGCAGCACGGGACGGGGAGGCACAGATACGCAGTATTTT. Translation gives CASSTGRGGTDTQYF.